The clone carrying this TCR beta chain appeared a few times. V was shortened by 4 bases and J by 5 bases, with 6 bases between the two germline ends. Germline V gene lookup returns CDR1 SGHDT and CDR2 YYEEEE. The CDR3 consists of 12 residues. This specimen belongs to a study of spatial heterogeneity in lung cancer. Whole-study context: Each time, sequencing found more beta-chain sequences than alpha-chain sequences.

Stated time point: sample taken at primary tumor resection. Frozen PBMC, nontumor lung or tumor provided whole RNA, which was sequenced unsorted. TCRdb used MiXCR to reprocess the 5' RACE reads, holding one entry per CDR3 protein. Of fewer than 45,000 distinct CDR3 sequences listed, 7% to 7.5% were seen once; the top ten hold over 25%. This receptor was taken from a female donor with early-stage non-small cell lung cancer. This rearrangement joins TRBV5-6 to TRBJ2-2; D is unresolved. The sample here was PBMCs, taken at surgery. The CDR3 nucleotides are TGTGCCAGCAGCGCCCATACCGGGGAGCTGTTTTTT. Protein product: CASSAHTGELFF.